This T cell receptor beta chain was captured by sequencing in a study of CD4+ T cells in melanoma. This table comes from immunoSEQ multiplex PCR, and its TCRdb copy is limited to in-frame clones, with some not included. Here the sample spans some 20,000 clones, roughly 80% being singletons. CDR1 is SEHNR and CDR2 is FQNEAQ in the germline V gene (reference sequence). V was clipped by 1 base and J by 1 base, with 8 bases between them. The CDR3 has 14 amino acids. The rearrangement joins TRBV7-9 to TRBJ2-7, with TRBD1 as a possible D gene (5 bases). This TCR was recovered from a human donor with melanoma. Sequencing used cells from a culture (not recorded whether cultured in vitro). In nucleotides, the CDR3 is TGTGCCAGCAGCTTAGGGGGCGTTTCCTACGAGCAGTACTTC. Protein sequence: CASSLGGVSYEQYF.